The clone carrying this TCR beta chain has more than one count but fewer than ten. Patients got ipilimumab 1 mg/kg beginning 14 to 28 days post-transplant. Data came from immunoSEQ multiplex PCR; TCRdb stores just in-frame clones and leaves some out. Of over 80,000 clones listed, approximately 83% are singletons. These data originate in a study of ipilimumab plus nivolumab after autologous stem cell transplantation. The V gene's germline CDR1 is LGHNA and CDR2 YNFKEQ. CDR3 length: 18 amino acids. Unmatched junction bases numbered 3, after V lost 0 bases and J lost 0 bases. This receptor was taken from a male donor with diffuse large B-cell lymphoma. The sample was PBMCs, taken in a trial of ipilimumab plus nivolumab as post-transplant consolidation. The chain joins TRBV4-2 to TRBJ2-2, with 11 bases matching TRBD2. This CDR3 reads CASSQDLAGGANTGELFF. CDR3 bases: TGTGCCAGCAGCCAAGATCTAGCGGGGGGCGCGAACACCGGGGAGCTGTTTTTT.